This T cell receptor beta chain was sequenced in a study of post-analysis software for immune sequencing data. About the research overall: The study covered relapsing-remitting, secondary progressive and progressive-relapsing courses of multiple sclerosis.

The CDR3 spans 14 residues. Trimming left V 0 bases short and J 5 bases short, with 9 bases between. CDR1 and CDR2 from the germline V gene are SGHRS and YFSETQ. General observations from the study: Patients had higher frequencies than controls of roughly 5 TRBV segments, including TRBV5-6, TRBV5-1 and TRBV20-1. Relative to controls, patients with multiple sclerosis showed significantly lower normalized Chao1 diversity.

Incorporated into the TCR beta cDNA libraries were unique molecular identifiers, which served to reduce PCR and sequencing biases. The yield from around 1 to 10 million T cells was roughly 500,000 cDNA molecules in total. A single record per CDR3 protein comes from TCRdb applying MiXCR to the PCR reads. The sample records fewer than 900,000 distinct CDR3 sequences, around 42% being singletons. In its sample, this clonotype was seen a few times. Its antigen is not identified. This chain joins TRBV5-1 and TRBJ2-1; D not resolved. Sequencing was done on a sample of blood. The origin of this receptor is a girl aged 5 to 17 with multiple sclerosis. The CDR3 here is CASSLGKPDNEQFF. The CDR3 region has the DNA TGCGCCAGCAGCTTGGGTAAGCCGGACAATGAGCAGTTCTTC.